Each of the 10 T cell receptor beta chains below was sequenced from the same sample in a study of T cell changes during pregnancy in multiple sclerosis. Sequencing used immunoSEQ multiplex PCR; TCRdb keeps in-frame clones, though not all of them. Of roughly 72,000 clones listed, around 89% are singletons. The specimen comprised peripheral blood, sampled in the first trimester of pregnancy. These receptors all stem from a female donor in good health, enrolled as a control in a pregnancy study.

This clone was detected only once. The chain is built from TRBV28 and TRBJ1-2; D call uncertain. Deletions cut 3 bases from V and 3 bases from J, with 14 bases between. Per germline, CDR1 MDHEN and CDR2 SYDVKM. This CDR3 comprises 15 residues. The CDR3 is CASSFSPSDYYGYTF. The DNA for the CDR3 is TGTGCCAGCAGTTTCTCTCCCAGCGACTACTATGGCTACACCTTC.

The rearrangement links TRBV4-1 to TRBJ2-7; D is unresolved. Trimming shortened V by 1 base and J by 5 bases, and 15 bases separated the two germline ends. The CDR3 is made up of 15 amino acids. In germline, CDR1 is MGHRA, CDR2 YSYEKL. Here the CDR3 DNA reads TGCGCCAGCAGCCAAGTCTCGACTGACCGGAACGAGCAGTACTTC. Translation: CASSQVSTDRNEQYF.

The V gene is TRBV19, the J gene TRBJ2-2; D is ambiguous. The CDR3 covers 15 residues. Deletions cut 6 bases from V and 5 bases from J, with 16 bases between. Per the germline V gene, CDR1 is LNHDA and CDR2 is SQIVND (reference sequence). The CDR3, as DNA: TGTGCCAGTAGCCTAAGACATAGTGGGACCGGGGAGCTGTTTTTT. Its translation: CASSLRHSGTGELFF.

V is TRBV7-2 and J is TRBJ2-7, with 8 bases matching TRBD1. The CDR3 has 13 residues. From germline, CDR1 is SGHTA and CDR2 FQGNSA. J lost 5 bases, V lost 6 bases, and 6 bases had no gene match. The CDR3 sequence is CASRVTGENEQYF. In nucleotides, the CDR3 is TGTGCCAGCAGAGTGACAGGGGAAAACGAGCAGTACTTC. Combining the CDR3 with reference TRBV7-2 and TRBJ2-7 gives the whole variable domain GAGVSQSPSNKVTEKGKDVELRCDPISGHTALYWYRQSLGQGLEFLIYFQGNSAPDKSGLPSDRFSAERTGGSVSTLTIQRTQQEDSAVYLCASRVTGENEQYFGPGTRLTVT.

This chain connects TRBV7-2 to TRBJ2-7, with 11 positions matching TRBD2. J lost 0 bases, V lost 1 base, and 2 bases had no gene match. Germline V gene data show CDR1 as SGHTA and CDR2 as FQGNSA. This CDR3 contains 16 residues. The CDR3 spells CASSLDTSGSSYEQYF. DNA of the CDR3: TGTGCCAGCAGCTTAGATACTAGCGGGAGCTCCTACGAGCAGTACTTC.

The chain uses TRBV18 and TRBJ1-5, with D perhaps TRBD1 (6 bases). V was clipped by 3 bases and J by 6 bases, with 15 bases between them. Germline V lookup: CDR1 KGHSH, CDR2 LQKENI. The CDR3 consists of 15 residues. The CDR3 DNA sequence: TGTGCCAGCTCACCTACAGGGAGCGAGGGTCAGCCCCAGCATTTT. Translation: CASSPTGSEGQPQHF.

The sample holds a few counts of this clone. The CDR3 DNA sequence: TGTGCCTGGAGTGTTGCAGGAACTAGCAATCAGCCCCAGCATTTT. Its protein product is CAWSVAGTSNQPQHF. The chain has TRBV30 and TRBJ1-5; D remains ambiguous. Trimming took 0 bases from V and 0 from J, leaving 9 bases between them. Germline CDR1 is GTSNPN and CDR2 is SVGIG (reference sequence). The CDR3 is 15 amino acids. The full variable domain, completed using reference TRBV30 and TRBJ1-5, is SQTIHQWPATLVQPVGSPLSLECTVEGTSNPNLYWYRQAAGRGLQLLFYSVGIGQISSEVPQNLSASRPQDRQFILSSKKLLLSDSGFYLCAWSVAGTSNQPQHFGDGTRLSIL.

The chain couples TRBV6-6 to TRBJ1-3; the match to TRBD1 covers 9 bases. The length of the CDR3 is 14 residues. The germline CDR1 and CDR2 sequences are MNHNY and SVGAGI (reference sequence). Trimming cost V 8 bases and J 4 bases; bases outside gene matches: 6. CDR3 in DNA: TGTGCCAGCCGGGACAGGGTATCCGGAAACACCATATATTTT. Its translation is CASRDRVSGNTIYF.

This sequence joins TRBV6-1 and TRBJ2-2, with 9 positions matching TRBD1. The CDR3 length is 18 residues. Trimming removed 2 bases from V and 1 base from J; junction bases left unmatched: 8. Germline-derived CDR1 and CDR2 are MNHNS and SASEGT. The CDR3 is CASSEFGGTGWNTGELFF. The CDR3 nucleotides are TGTGCCAGCAGTGAATTCGGTGGGACAGGGTGGAACACCGGGGAGCTGTTTTTT.

This clone turned up a few times. The chain couples TRBV11-3 to TRBJ2-1; TRBD1 matches 7 bases. CDR1 and CDR2 from the germline V gene are SGHNT and YENEEA. The ends lost 5 bases at V and 5 bases at J; junction bases unmatched: 6. The CDR3 totals 14 residues. The CDR3 DNA reads TGTGCCAGCAGCCTTGGACAGGAGAACAATGAGCAGTTCTTC. Translating it yields CASSLGQENNEQFF.